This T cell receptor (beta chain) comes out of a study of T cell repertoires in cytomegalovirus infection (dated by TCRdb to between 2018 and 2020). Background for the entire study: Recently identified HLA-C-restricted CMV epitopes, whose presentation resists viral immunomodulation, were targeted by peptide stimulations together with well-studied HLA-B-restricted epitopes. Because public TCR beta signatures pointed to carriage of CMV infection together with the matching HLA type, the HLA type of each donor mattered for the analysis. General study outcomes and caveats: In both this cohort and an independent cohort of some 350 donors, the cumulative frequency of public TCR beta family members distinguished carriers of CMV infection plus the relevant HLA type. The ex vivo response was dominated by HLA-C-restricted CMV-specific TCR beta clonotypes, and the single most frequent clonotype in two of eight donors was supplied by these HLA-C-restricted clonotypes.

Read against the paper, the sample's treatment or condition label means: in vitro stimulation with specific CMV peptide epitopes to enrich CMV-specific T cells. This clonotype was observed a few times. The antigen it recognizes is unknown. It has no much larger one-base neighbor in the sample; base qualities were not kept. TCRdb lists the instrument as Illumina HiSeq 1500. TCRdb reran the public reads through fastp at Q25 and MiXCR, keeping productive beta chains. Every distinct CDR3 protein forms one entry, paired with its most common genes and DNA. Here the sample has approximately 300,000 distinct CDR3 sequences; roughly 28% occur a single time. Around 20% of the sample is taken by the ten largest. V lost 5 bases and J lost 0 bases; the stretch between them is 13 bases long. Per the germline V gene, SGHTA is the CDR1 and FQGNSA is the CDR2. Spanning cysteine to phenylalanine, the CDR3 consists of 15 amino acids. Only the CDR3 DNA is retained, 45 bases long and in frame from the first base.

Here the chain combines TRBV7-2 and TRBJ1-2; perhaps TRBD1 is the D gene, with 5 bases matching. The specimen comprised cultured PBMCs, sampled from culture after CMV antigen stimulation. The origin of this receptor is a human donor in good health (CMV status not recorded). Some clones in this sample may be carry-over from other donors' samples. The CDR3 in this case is CASSLRQFTNYGYTF. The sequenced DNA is TGTGCCAGCAGCCTCAGACAGTTCACTAACTATGGCTACACCTTC.